The 14 T cell receptor beta chains given below trace back to one sample, sequenced in a study of control samples from healthy donors and cancer patients (dated by TCRdb to 2018 to 2021). To prepare the library, the immunoSEQ multiplex PCR assay was applied. The source is immuneACCESS, and TCRdb retained only in-frame sequences with V and J called. Part of the clones is not carried over; for the studies checked, unresolved V genes explain less than half of this, and the remainder is unexplained. Here the sample has 150,000 to 200,000 clones; 85% to 90% occur a single time. The top ten constitute around 12% of the sample. The sequenced sample consisted of blood. These receptors originate from a man aged 30 to 45 in good health.

The genes are TRBV5-6 and TRBJ2-5; perhaps TRBD1 as D (5 bases). CDR1 and CDR2 from the germline V gene are SGHDT and YYEEEE. V gave up 2 bases and J gave up 5 bases, with 10 bases separating them. The CDR3 runs 13 residues. The CDR3 region has the DNA TGTGCCAGCAGCTTCAGGGTTCAGGAGACCCAGTACTTC. This translates into CASSFRVQETQYF.

The chain uses TRBV19 and TRBJ1-1, with TRBD1 matching over 10 bases. The germline CDR1 and CDR2 sequences are LNHDA and SQIVND (reference sequence). Trimming at V came to 5 bases and at J to 2 bases, leaving 8 bases not matched to a gene. This CDR3 has 16 amino acids. The CDR3 loop is CASSERTGGRNTEAFF. In DNA form, the CDR3 reads TGTGCCAGTAGTGAGCGGACAGGGGGTCGAAACACTGAAGCTTTCTTT.

V usage is TRBV19 and J usage is TRBJ2-1; 9 nucleotides match TRBD1. CDR3 length equals 14 residues. Trimming at V came to 7 bases and at J to 6 bases, leaving 7 bases not matched to a gene. Germline CDR1 and CDR2: LNHDA and SQIVND (reference sequence). CDR3 residues: CASTHRGLINEQFF. CDR3 bases: TGTGCCAGTACCCACAGGGGGCTAATCAATGAGCAGTTCTTC.

CDR3 nucleotides: TGTGCCAGCAGCCGGCCTCGCCCGCAACGGGTACCTGAAGCTTTCTTT. Translated, it gives CASSRPRPQRVPEAFF. V is TRBV7-7 and J is TRBJ1-1, with D hard to call. Deletions cut 5 bases from V and 6 bases from J, with 22 bases between. Looked up from germline, CDR1 is SSHAT and CDR2 is FNYEAQ (reference sequence). CDR3 length equals 16 residues. Using reference TRBV7-7 and TRBJ1-1 for the parts outside the CDR3, the full variable domain is GAGVSQSPRYKVTKRGQDVTLRCDPISSHATLYWYQQALGQGPEFLTYFNYEAQPDKSGLPSDRFSAERPEGSISTLTIQRTEQRDSAMYRCASSRPRPQRVPEAFFGQGTRLTVV.

The J gene is TRBJ2-1, the V gene TRBV4-1, with TRBD2 as a possible D gene (6 bases). The CDR3 is made up of 16 amino acids. Trimming cost V 1 base and J 4 bases, with 14 bases left between them. Germline V CDR1 and CDR2: MGHRA, YSYEKL. The DNA for the CDR3 is TGCGCCAGCAGCCAAGGAGGCGGAGGGAATTACAATGAGCAGTTCTTC. Its translation: CASSQGGGGNYNEQFF.

The rearrangement links TRBV19 to TRBJ2-6, with D perhaps matching TRBD1 (5 bases). The CDR3 contains 15 residues. Per the germline V gene, CDR1 is LNHDA and CDR2 is SQIVND (reference sequence). The germline V and J ends were trimmed by 9 bases and 1 base, with 13 bases remaining between them. CDR3 region: CASALRDSGANVLTF. Here the CDR3 DNA reads TGTGCCAGCGCTCTCAGGGATTCTGGGGCCAACGTCCTGACTTTC. The full variable domain, its missing parts supplied by reference TRBV19 and TRBJ2-6, is DGGITQSPKYLFRKEGQNVTLSCEQNLNHDAMYWYRQDPGQGLRLIYYSQIVNDFQKGDIAEGYSVSREKKESFPLTVTSAQKNPTAFYLCASALRDSGANVLTFGAGSRLTVL.

The chain recombines TRBV11-2 with TRBJ1-5; no clear D. Trimming took off 3 bases at V and 8 bases at J, with 8 bases between the two ends. The germline gives CDR1 SGHAT, CDR2 FQNNGV. This CDR3 region has 12 residues. This CDR3 is CASSLGNKPQHF. The CDR3 nucleotides are TGTGCCAGCAGCTTGGGGAATAAGCCCCAGCATTTT.

The CDR3 bases are TGTGCCAGCAGCCCCGGGGATGGCTACACCTTC. Residues: CASSPGDGYTF. The J gene is TRBJ1-2, the V gene TRBV5-6, with D unclear. In germline, CDR1 is SGHDT, CDR2 YYEEEE. The CDR3 has 11 residues. Trimming stripped 4 bases from V and 6 bases from J, with 7 bases between.

The chain links TRBV5-5 to TRBJ2-3; D is perhaps TRBD1 (7 bases). Deletions cut 5 bases from V and 4 bases from J, with 17 bases between. The CDR3 runs 15 residues. Germline V lookup: CDR1 SGHKS, CDR2 YYEKEE (reference sequence). CDR3 nucleotide sequence: TGTGCCAGCAGGCAGGGGGGCGGGACGGCAGATACGCAGTATTTT. This sequence encodes CASRQGGGTADTQYF.

The J gene is TRBJ1-5, the V gene TRBV2; TRBD1 might be the D (6 bases). V lost 4 bases to trimming and J lost 3 bases, with 10 bases between them. Germline V gene data show CDR1 as SNHLY and CDR2 as FYNNEI. The CDR3 is 14 amino acids. DNA of the CDR3: TGTGCCAGCAGTGGGGACATACCCAATCAGCCCCAGCATTTT. It translates to CASSGDIPNQPQHF.

This rearrangement joins TRBV10-2 to TRBJ1-4, with a possible D match to TRBD1 (5 bases). This CDR3 is 15 amino acids long. Deletions cut 2 bases from V and 8 bases from J, with 15 bases between. CDR1 and CDR2 (germline): WSHSY, SAAADI. The CDR3 loop reads CASSELGQGSEKLFF. The CDR3 region has the DNA TGCGCCAGCAGTGAGCTTGGGCAGGGAAGCGAAAAACTGTTTTTT.

The rearrangement uses TRBV5-1 and TRBJ1-4; D is undetermined. V lost 0 bases to trimming and J lost 10 bases, with 10 bases between them. The CDR3 has 13 residues. Germline V gives CDR1 SGHRS, CDR2 YFSETQ. The CDR3 protein is CASSLGRASKLFF. In nucleotides, the CDR3 is TGCGCCAGCAGCTTGGGGAGGGCCTCAAAACTGTTTTTT.

This chain connects TRBV7-2 to TRBJ2-7; tentatively, D is TRBD2 (6 bases). The CDR3 runs 13 residues. The V gene's germline CDR1 is SGHTA and CDR2 FQGNSA. V dropped 5 bases and J dropped 2 bases, with 10 bases sitting between them. The CDR3 protein is CASSASGAYEQYF. CDR3 in DNA: TGTGCCAGCAGCGCATCGGGAGCCTACGAGCAGTACTTC. The full variable domain, completed using reference TRBV7-2 and TRBJ2-7, is GAGVSQSPSNKVTEKGKDVELRCDPISGHTALYWYRQSLGQGLEFLIYFQGNSAPDKSGLPSDRFSAERTGGSVSTLTIQRTQQEDSAVYLCASSASGAYEQYFGPGTRLTVT.

The chain employs TRBV7-9 and TRBJ2-6; D is perhaps TRBD1 (6 bases). Germline assignment: CDR1 SEHNR and CDR2 FQNEAQ (reference sequence). This CDR3 spans 16 amino acids. The ends were cut back, 11 bases at V and 0 bases at J, with 17 bases in the middle. In DNA form, the CDR3 reads TGTGCCTCCTCCTGGACAGAGCCCTCTGGGGCCAACGTCCTGACTTTC. As protein: CASSWTEPSGANVLTF. The complete variable domain, with remaining parts taken from reference TRBV7-9 and TRBJ2-6, reads DTGVSQNPRHKITKRGQNVTFRCDPISEHNRLYWYRQTLGQGPEFLTYFQNEAQLEKSRLLSDRFSAERPKGSFSTLEIQRTEQGDSAMYLCASSWTEPSGANVLTFGAGSRLTVL.